The clone carrying this T cell receptor beta chain ranks as medium-sized. Its specificity is unknown. Peripheral blood genomic DNA, not sorted cells or RNA, was the template. A mixed TRB-A/B primer pool amplified rearranged TRB by multiplex touch-down PCR. MiXCR was run by TCRdb on the multiplex PCR reads, yielding one entry per CDR3 protein. The sample yields fewer than 2,000 distinct CDR3 sequences, 20% to 25% seen once. The data originate from a study of T cell repertoires in aging, cancer and after chemotherapy. Study as a whole: Pre- and post-chemotherapy samples were paired from glioblastoma patients treated with temozolomide-based therapy. About 8.1 million TCR reads made up the full dataset. Notes on the study in general: Across the chemotherapy interval, each cancer cohort showed higher median generation probability, suggesting thymic rebound. No conclusions about immunological memory after chemotherapy can be drawn from the repertoire data.

V was trimmed by 5 bases and J by 0 bases, leaving 17 bases between them. This CDR3 is 17 amino acids long. The germline gives CDR1 LNHDA, CDR2 SQIVND (reference sequence). This sequence joins TRBV19 and TRBJ1-3, with D tentatively TRBD1 (6 bases). Sequenced material: blood. The sequence derives from a human donor with a solid tumor. CDR3: CASSGTGNRFSGNTIYF. The DNA for the CDR3 is TGTGCCAGTAGTGGTACAGGGAATCGCTTCTCTGGAAACACCATATATTTT. Based on the CDR3 plus reference TRBV19 and TRBJ1-3, the full variable domain is DGGITQSPKYLFRKEGQNVTLSCEQNLNHDAMYWYRQDPGQGLRLIYYSQIVNDFQKGDIAEGYSVSREKKESFPLTVTSAQKNPTAFYLCASSGTGNRFSGNTIYFGEGSWLTVV.